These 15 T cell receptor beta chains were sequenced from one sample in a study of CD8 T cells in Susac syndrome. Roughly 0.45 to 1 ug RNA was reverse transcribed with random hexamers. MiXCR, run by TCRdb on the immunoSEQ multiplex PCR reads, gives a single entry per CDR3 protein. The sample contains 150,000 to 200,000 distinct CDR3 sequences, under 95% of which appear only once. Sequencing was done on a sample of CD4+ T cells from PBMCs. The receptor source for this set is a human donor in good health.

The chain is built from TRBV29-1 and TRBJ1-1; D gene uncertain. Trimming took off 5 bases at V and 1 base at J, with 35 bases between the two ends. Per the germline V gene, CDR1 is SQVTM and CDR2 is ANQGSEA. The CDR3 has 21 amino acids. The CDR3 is CSVCRFNPFSVYVSENTEAFF. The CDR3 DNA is TGCAGCGTTTGCCGTTTCAACCCATTTTCCGTATATGTTTCGGAGAACACTGAAGCTTTCTTT.

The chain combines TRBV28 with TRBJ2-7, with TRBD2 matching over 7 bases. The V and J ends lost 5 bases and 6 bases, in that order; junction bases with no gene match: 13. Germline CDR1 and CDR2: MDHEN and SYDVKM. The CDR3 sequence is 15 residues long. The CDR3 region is CASSPATSGNIEQYF. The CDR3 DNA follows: TGTGCCAGCAGTCCCGCGACCAGCGGGAATATCGAGCAGTACTTC.

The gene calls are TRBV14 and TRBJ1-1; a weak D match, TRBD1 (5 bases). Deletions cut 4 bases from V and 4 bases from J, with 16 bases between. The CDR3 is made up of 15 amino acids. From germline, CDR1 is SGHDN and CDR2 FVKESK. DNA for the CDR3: TGTGCCAGCAGCCGGGGTGGGACCCTTAGCACTGAAGCTTTCTTT. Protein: CASSRGGTLSTEAFF.

Here the CDR3 reads CSARKEWVEQYF. CDR3 DNA: TGCAGTGCTCGGAAGGAGTGGGTCGAGCAGTACTTC. This chain links TRBV20-1 with TRBJ2-7, with D hard to call. CDR1 is DFQATT and CDR2 is SNEGSKA in the germline V gene (reference sequence). V shed 5 bases and J shed 6 bases, with 14 bases lying between them. The CDR3 sequence is 12 residues long.

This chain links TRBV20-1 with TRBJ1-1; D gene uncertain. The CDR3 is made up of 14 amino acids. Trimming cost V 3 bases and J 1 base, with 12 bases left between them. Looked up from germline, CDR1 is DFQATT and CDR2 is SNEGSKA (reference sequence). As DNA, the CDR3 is TGCAGTGCTAGTATGTACATACCGAACACTGAAGCTTTCTTT. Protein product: CSASMYIPNTEAFF.

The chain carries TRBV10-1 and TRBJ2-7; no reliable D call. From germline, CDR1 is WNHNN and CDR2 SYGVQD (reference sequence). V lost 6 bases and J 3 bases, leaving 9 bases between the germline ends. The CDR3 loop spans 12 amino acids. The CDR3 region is CASSSPGYEQYF. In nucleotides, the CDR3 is TGCGCCAGCAGCTCTCCGGGCTACGAGCAGTACTTC.

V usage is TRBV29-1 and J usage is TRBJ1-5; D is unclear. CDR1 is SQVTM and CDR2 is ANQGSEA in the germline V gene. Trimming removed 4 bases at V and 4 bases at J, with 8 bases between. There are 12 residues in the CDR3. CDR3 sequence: CSVGGFNQPQHF. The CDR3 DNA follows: TGCAGCGTTGGAGGTTTTAATCAGCCCCAGCATTTT.

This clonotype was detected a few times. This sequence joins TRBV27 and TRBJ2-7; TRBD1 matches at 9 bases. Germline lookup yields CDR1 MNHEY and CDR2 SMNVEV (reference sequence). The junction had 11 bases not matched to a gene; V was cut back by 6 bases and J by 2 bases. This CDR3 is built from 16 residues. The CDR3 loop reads CASSPPGQGRPYEQYF. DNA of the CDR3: TGTGCCAGCAGCCCTCCGGGACAGGGCCGCCCCTACGAGCAGTACTTC.

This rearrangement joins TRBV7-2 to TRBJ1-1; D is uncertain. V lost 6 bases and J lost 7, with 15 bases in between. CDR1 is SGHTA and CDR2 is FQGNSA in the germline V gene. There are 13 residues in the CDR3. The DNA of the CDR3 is TGTGCCAGCAGAAGCCGACAATTTGGTGAAGCTTTCTTT. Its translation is CASRSRQFGEAFF.

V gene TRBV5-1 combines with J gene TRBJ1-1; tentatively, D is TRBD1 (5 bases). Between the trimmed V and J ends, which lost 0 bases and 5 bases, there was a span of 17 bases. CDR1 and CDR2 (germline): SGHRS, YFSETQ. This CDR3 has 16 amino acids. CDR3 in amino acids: CASSLEGRRGRTEAFF. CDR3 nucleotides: TGCGCCAGCAGCTTGGAGGGGCGACGAGGGCGGACTGAAGCTTTCTTT.

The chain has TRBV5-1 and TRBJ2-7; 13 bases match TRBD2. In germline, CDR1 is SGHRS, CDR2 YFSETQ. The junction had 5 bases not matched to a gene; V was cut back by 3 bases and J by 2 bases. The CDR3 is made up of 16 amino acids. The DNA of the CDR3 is TGCGCCAGCAGCTCGCTACTAGCGGGGGGGACCTACGAGCAGTACTTC. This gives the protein CASSSLLAGGTYEQYF. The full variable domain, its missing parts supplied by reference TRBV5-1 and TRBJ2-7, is KAGVTQTPRYLIKTRGQQVTLSCSPISGHRSVSWYQQTPGQGLQFLFEYFSETQRNKGNFPGRFSGRQFSNSRSEMNVSTLELGDSALYLCASSSLLAGGTYEQYFGPGTRLTVT.

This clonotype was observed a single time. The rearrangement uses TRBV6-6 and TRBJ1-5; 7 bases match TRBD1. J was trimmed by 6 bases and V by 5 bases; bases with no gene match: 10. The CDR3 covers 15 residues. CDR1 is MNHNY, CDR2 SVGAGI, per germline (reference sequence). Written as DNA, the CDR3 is TGTGCCAGCAGTCCCCCGGCAGGGGGGGGTCAGCCCCAGCATTTT. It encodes CASSPPAGGGQPQHF.

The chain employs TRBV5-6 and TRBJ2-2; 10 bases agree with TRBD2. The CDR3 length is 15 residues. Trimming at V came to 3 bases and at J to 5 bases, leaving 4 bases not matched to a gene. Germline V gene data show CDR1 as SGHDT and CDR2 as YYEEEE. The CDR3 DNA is TGTGCCAGCAGCTCGGGAGCGGGAGGGACCGGGGAGCTGTTTTTT. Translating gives CASSSGAGGTGELFF.

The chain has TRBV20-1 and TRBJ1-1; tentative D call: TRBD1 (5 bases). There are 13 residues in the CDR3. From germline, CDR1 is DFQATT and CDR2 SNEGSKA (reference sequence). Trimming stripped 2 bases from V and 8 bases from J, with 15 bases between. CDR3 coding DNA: TGCAGTGCTAGAAACGGGGCCCGACTCGAAGCTTTCTTT. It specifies CSARNGARLEAFF.

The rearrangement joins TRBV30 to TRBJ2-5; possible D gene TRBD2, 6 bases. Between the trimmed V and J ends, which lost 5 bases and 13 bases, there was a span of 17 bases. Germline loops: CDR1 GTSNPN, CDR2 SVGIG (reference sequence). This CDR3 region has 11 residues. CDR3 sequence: CAWGAGGLSYF. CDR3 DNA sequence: TGTGCCTGGGGGGCCGGGGGACTTTCGTACTTC.